The 22 T cell receptor beta chains below all came from one sample that was sequenced in a study of blood T cell repertoires in COVID-19. Sequencing used immunoSEQ multiplex PCR; TCRdb keeps in-frame clones, though not all of them. In the table there are more than 250,000 clones, 88% of which are singletons. Sequences were obtained from peripheral blood. Receptors were obtained from a human donor in a cohort sampled during active COVID-19.

The chain carries TRBV9 and TRBJ2-7, with D unresolved. Germline V gene data show CDR1 as SGDLS and CDR2 as YYNGEE. V shed 3 bases and J shed 2 bases, with 9 bases lying between them. The CDR3 contains 13 residues. The CDR3 region has the DNA TGTGCCAGCAGCGAGCAACCTGCCTACGAGCAGTACTTC. Its translation: CASSEQPAYEQYF.

There are a few counts of this clone. The rearrangement links TRBV3-1 (or the pseudogene TRBV3-2) to TRBJ2-7; 10 nucleotides agree with TRBD2. Germline lookup yields CDR1 LGHDT and CDR2 YNNKEL (reference sequence). Unmatched junction bases numbered 7, after V lost 0 bases and J lost 2 bases. There are 17 residues in the CDR3. The CDR3 is CASSQEFRLAGAYEQYF. The CDR3 DNA reads as TGTGCCAGCAGCCAAGAATTTCGGCTAGCGGGGGCCTACGAGCAGTACTTC.

The chain recombines TRBV28 with TRBJ2-1; the match to TRBD1 covers 7 bases. The CDR3 loop spans 17 amino acids. V shed 1 base, J shed 7 bases, and the junction held 13 bases outside the gene matches. CDR1 and CDR2 (germline): MDHEN, SYDVKM. CDR3 sequence: CASSLSQEGGQGNEQFF. Written as DNA, the CDR3 is TGTGCCAGCAGTTTATCCCAGGAAGGGGGCCAAGGAAATGAGCAGTTCTTC.

This sequence joins TRBV27 and TRBJ1-1, with no clear D. Germline V lookup: CDR1 MNHEY, CDR2 SMNVEV (reference sequence). The V and J ends lost 0 bases and 0 bases respectively, with 11 bases between them. CDR3 length: 16 residues. Here the CDR3 reads CASSLSMQAMNTEAFF. The CDR3 coding sequence is TGTGCCAGCAGTTTATCTATGCAGGCCATGAACACTGAAGCTTTCTTT.

In its sample, this clone was seen many times. This chain connects TRBV19 to TRBJ1-5; the match to TRBD1 covers 10 bases. Per the germline V gene, CDR1 is LNHDA and CDR2 is SQIVND (reference sequence). The CDR3 totals 14 residues. J gave up 5 bases and V 5 bases, and 3 bases lay outside the gene matches. The DNA for the CDR3 is TGTGCCAGTAGTCCGGGACAGGGGCATCAGCCCCAGCATTTT. It translates to CASSPGQGHQPQHF.

V gene TRBV10-3 combines with J gene TRBJ2-7; no firm D call. V was cut by 5 bases and J by 3 bases, with 5 bases left in between. The germline V gene has CDR1 ENHRY and CDR2 SYGVKD. This CDR3 is built from 11 residues. CDR3: CAISNYYEQYF. CDR3 coding DNA: TGTGCCATCAGTAATTACTACGAGCAGTACTTC.

This clone occurred a few times. This chain links TRBV5-1 with TRBJ2-1; 7 nucleotides line up with TRBD1. Germline-derived CDR1 and CDR2 are SGHRS and YFSETQ. V was clipped by 0 bases and J by 4 bases; unmatched bases: 4. The CDR3 sequence is 15 residues long. DNA for the CDR3: TGCGCCAGCAGCTTGGGACAGGGCTATTACAATGAGCAGTTCTTC. This gives the protein CASSLGQGYYNEQFF.

The CDR3 DNA is TGTGCCAGCAGCCGCAGGGGAAATGACCTAGGAAACACCATATATTTT. This sequence encodes CASSRRGNDLGNTIYF. The V call is TRBV4-2, the J call TRBJ1-3; D is possibly TRBD1 (6 bases). The germline CDR1 and CDR2 sequences are LGHNA and YNFKEQ. The length of the CDR3 is 16 residues. The V end was cut by 4 bases, the J end by 4 bases, with 17 bases between.

This sequence joins TRBV27 and TRBJ1-1; 9 bases fit TRBD1. This CDR3 contains 20 residues. Per germline, CDR1 MNHEY and CDR2 SMNVEV (reference sequence). V lost 5 bases and J lost 1; bases outside the gene matches: 20. The CDR3 region has the DNA TGTGCCAGCAGTCTCCTACTACGACCGGGACAGGGTCAGACGAACACTGAAGCTTTCTTT. This codes for CASSLLLRPGQGQTNTEAFF.

In this sample, this clone turned up once. The chain joins TRBV6-5 to TRBJ2-7; D might be TRBD2 (6 bases). The V gene lost 2 bases and the J gene lost 0 bases, with 11 bases spanning the gap. The length of the CDR3 is 15 residues. CDR1 and CDR2 (germline): MNHEY, SVGAGI. The CDR3 here is CASSYSSGTSYEQYF. CDR3 nucleotide sequence: TGTGCCAGCAGTTACAGTAGCGGAACCTCCTACGAGCAGTACTTC.

The chain recombines TRBV4-1 with TRBJ1-2; D is uncertain. This CDR3 has 16 amino acids. The germline gives CDR1 MGHRA, CDR2 YSYEKL. Trimming took 4 bases from V and 7 from J, leaving 22 bases between them. CDR3 DNA: TGCGCCAGCAGCCCCCCTCAAGGGAGCCTAGAGGGTGGCTACACCTTC. This translates into CASSPPQGSLEGGYTF.

The genes are TRBV19 and TRBJ2-7; D remains ambiguous. V was shortened by 0 bases and J by 4 bases, with 10 bases between the two germline ends. Germline V gene data show CDR1 as LNHDA and CDR2 as SQIVND (reference sequence). This CDR3 comprises 14 residues. The CDR3 is CASSIDLSRYEQYF. The CDR3 DNA follows: TGTGCCAGTAGTATAGATCTCTCCAGATACGAGCAGTACTTC.

This chain uses TRBV10-3 with TRBJ2-5, with 11 positions matching TRBD2. Unmatched junction bases numbered 9, after V lost 11 bases and J lost 1 base. The CDR3 spans 15 residues. Germline V gene sequence: CDR1 ENHRY, CDR2 SYGVKD. CDR3 sequence reads: CAPPSGRPLQETQYF. The DNA for the CDR3 is TGTGCCCCGCCTAGCGGGAGGCCCCTCCAAGAGACCCAGTACTTC.

The chain carries TRBV6-5 and TRBJ2-6; D perhaps matches TRBD1 (6 bases). The CDR3 spans 14 residues. Germline-derived CDR1 and CDR2 are MNHEY and SVGAGI. The V end lost 7 bases, the J end lost 3 bases, and 10 bases lay between the germline ends. CDR3 in DNA: TGTGCCAGCACCTCAGGGGTTGGGGCCAACGTCCTGACTTTC. Protein sequence: CASTSGVGANVLTF.

The V and J genes are TRBV6-4 and TRBJ2-3, with a tentative D call TRBD2 (6 bases). Germline V gene sequence: CDR1 MRHNA, CDR2 SNTAGT. Trimming took off 3 bases at V and 8 bases at J, with 9 bases between the two ends. The CDR3 is 12 residues long. Here the CDR3 DNA reads TGTGCCAGCAGTGATGAGGGAGGTACGCAGTATTTT. Translating gives CASSDEGGTQYF.

V is TRBV6-5 and J is TRBJ2-3; 7 bases are shared with TRBD2. CDR1 is MNHEY, CDR2 SVGAGI, per germline. V was pared by 5 bases and J by 4 bases, with 9 bases of the junction left unmatched. The CDR3 has 15 amino acids. CDR3 protein: CASSLQRDPPDTQYF. The CDR3 DNA reads TGTGCCAGCAGTCTACAGCGGGACCCGCCAGATACGCAGTATTTT.

The chain combines TRBV5-1 with TRBJ2-7; 14 bases fit TRBD2. Germline V gene data show CDR1 as SGHRS and CDR2 as YFSETQ. J was trimmed by 1 base and V by 4 bases; bases with no gene match: 7. The CDR3 has 17 residues. CDR3 protein: CASSPWTSGRWSYEQYF. In DNA, the CDR3 is TGCGCCAGCAGCCCCTGGACTAGCGGGAGGTGGTCCTACGAGCAGTACTTC.

This chain uses TRBV7-2 with TRBJ2-6; D call uncertain. Trimming cost V 2 bases and J 0 bases, with 11 bases left between them. CDR3 length: 17 amino acids. Per the germline V gene, CDR1 is SGHTA and CDR2 is FQGNSA. CDR3 region: CASSLSVLHSGANVLTF. In nucleotides, the CDR3 is TGTGCCAGCAGCTTAAGCGTTTTACACTCTGGGGCCAACGTCCTGACTTTC.

The V and J genes are TRBV25-1 and TRBJ1-5; TRBD1 agrees at 7 bases. The CDR3 is made up of 14 amino acids. The V and J ends lost 5 bases and 1 base, in that order; junction bases with no gene match: 2. The V gene's germline CDR1 is MGHDK and CDR2 SYGVNS. CDR3 amino acids: CASSLQGSNQPQHF. CDR3 sequence (DNA): TGTGCCAGCAGTCTACAGGGGAGCAATCAGCCCCAGCATTTT.

V is TRBV3-1 (or the pseudogene TRBV3-2) and J is TRBJ2-7; no reliable D call. Per germline, CDR1 LGHDT and CDR2 YNNKEL (reference sequence). Trimming cost V 1 base and J 0 bases, with 16 bases left between them. The CDR3 is made up of 17 amino acids. The CDR3 is CASSQVGTPSSSYEQYF. The CDR3 bases are TGTGCCAGCAGCCAAGTTGGCACCCCTAGTAGCTCCTACGAGCAGTACTTC.

In DNA, the CDR3 is TGTGCCAGCCGTCACCCAGGACAGGATTTAGATACGCAGTATTTT. Protein product: CASRHPGQDLDTQYF. V and J are TRBV18 and TRBJ2-3; 7 positions agree with TRBD1. Trimming cost V 8 bases and J 5 bases; bases outside gene matches: 13. The germline V gene has CDR1 KGHSH and CDR2 LQKENI. This CDR3 has 15 residues.

A single count supports this clone. J is TRBJ2-3 and V is TRBV5-6, with no clear D. The length of the CDR3 is 11 residues. Germline CDR1 SGHDT, CDR2 YYEEEE. V was cut by 3 bases and J by 6 bases, with 5 bases left in between. CDR3 in amino acids: CASSSRDTQYF. The CDR3 coding sequence is TGTGCCAGCAGCTCGAGGGATACGCAGTATTTT.